Each of the 20 T cell receptor beta chains below was sequenced from the same sample in a study of shared clonotypes between healthy human individuals. Sequencing was performed with immunoSEQ multiplex PCR; in TCRdb, only in-frame clones are kept and a portion is missing. The sample records about 2.4 million clones, under 95% being singletons. The sequenced sample consisted of naive CD4+ T cells from PBMCs. Noted subset: CD45RA+ positively selected. The receptors come from a man younger than 30 in good health. Some clones in this sample may be carry-over from other donors' samples.

This rearrangement joins TRBV28 to TRBJ2-7, with D tentatively TRBD2 (5 bases). This CDR3 is built from 13 residues. The germline V and J ends were trimmed by 3 bases and 5 bases, with 11 bases remaining between them. CDR1 is MDHEN, CDR2 SYDVKM, per germline. CDR3 in DNA: TGTGCCAGCAGTTTCCCCGGACTGGACGAGCAGTACTTC. Its translation: CASSFPGLDEQYF. The whole variable domain, remainder taken from reference TRBV28 and TRBJ2-7, is DVKVTQSSRYLVKRTGEKVFLECVQDMDHENMFWYRQDPGLGLRLIYFSYDVKMKEKGDIPEGYSVSREKKERFSLILESASTNQTSMYLCASSFPGLDEQYFGPGTRLTVT.

CDR3 DNA: TGCGCCAGCAGCTCGGTAGGATCGAACACTGAAGCTTTCTTT. Translation: CASSSVGSNTEAFF. The chain uses TRBV5-1 and TRBJ1-1; D is undetermined. Looked up from germline, CDR1 is SGHRS and CDR2 is YFSETQ. V lost 3 bases, J lost 1 base, and 10 bases lay in between. This CDR3 is 14 amino acids long.

This clone came up once. The chain recombines TRBV14 with TRBJ2-3, with TRBD1 as a possible D gene (6 bases). In germline, CDR1 is SGHDN, CDR2 FVKESK. The CDR3 covers 15 residues. Deletions cut 4 bases from V and 0 bases from J, with 11 bases between. In nucleotides, the CDR3 is TGTGCCAGCAGCCTAATGGACAGCAGCACAGATACGCAGTATTTT. Its translation: CASSLMDSSTDTQYF. Supplemented by reference TRBV14 and TRBJ2-3, the full variable domain reads EAGVTQFPSHSVIEKGQTVTLRCDPISGHDNLYWYRRVMGKEIKFLLHFVKESKQDESGMPNNRFLAERTGGTYSTLKVQPAELEDSGVYFCASSLMDSSTDTQYFGPGTRLTVL.

The CDR3 sequence: CASSPSGGMNTEAFF. In DNA form, the CDR3 reads TGTGCCAGCAGCCCCAGCGGGGGTATGAACACTGAAGCTTTCTTT. The chain combines TRBV7-9 with TRBJ1-1; a possible D gene is TRBD1 (5 bases). Looked up from germline, CDR1 is SEHNR and CDR2 is FQNEAQ (reference sequence). Trimming stripped 5 bases from V and 0 bases from J, with 13 bases between. This CDR3 has 15 residues.

This rearrangement joins TRBV19 to TRBJ1-5, with a possible D match to TRBD1 (6 bases). Germline loops: CDR1 LNHDA, CDR2 SQIVND (reference sequence). The CDR3 totals 15 residues. Deletions cut 3 bases from V and 7 bases from J, with 16 bases between. In nucleotides, the CDR3 is TGTGCCAGTAGTATGATAGAAGGGGGTCGACAGCCCCAGCATTTT. It codes for CASSMIEGGRQPQHF.

The CDR3 DNA sequence: TGTGCCAGCAGGTTGGGGGGGCCGGGGGAAAAACTGTTTTTT. Translation: CASRLGGPGEKLFF. V and J are TRBV2 and TRBJ1-4; D is perhaps TRBD1 (6 bases). CDR1 and CDR2 from the germline V gene are SNHLY and FYNNEI. Deletions cut 6 bases from V and 8 bases from J, with 16 bases between. This CDR3 has 14 residues.

This clone was found once. The rearrangement uses TRBV19 and TRBJ2-5; the D call may be TRBD1 or TRBD2 (5 bases each). The germline V gene encodes CDR1 LNHDA and CDR2 SQIVND (reference sequence). CDR3 length equals 14 residues. The ends were cut back, 5 bases at V and 2 bases at J, with 12 bases in the middle. The CDR3, as DNA: TGTGCCAGTAGTTTGCTAGCAGGGCAAGAGACCCAGTACTTC. Translation: CASSLLAGQETQYF.

The V and J genes are TRBV28 and TRBJ2-7, with TRBD1 matching 7 bases. CDR3 length: 15 residues. Per the germline V gene, CDR1 is MDHEN and CDR2 is SYDVKM. V dropped 5 bases and J dropped 3; count of bases not matched to a gene: 10. CDR3 in amino acids: CASSSRDRSFYEQYF. CDR3 DNA: TGTGCCAGCAGTAGCCGGGACAGATCCTTCTACGAGCAGTACTTC.

This chain uses TRBV6-1 with TRBJ2-7, with a possible D match to TRBD1 (6 bases). The CDR3 contains 12 residues. The V end lost 6 bases, the J end lost 6 bases, and 12 bases lay between the germline ends. CDR1 is MNHNS and CDR2 is SASEGT in the germline V gene. CDR3: CASRQTGFEQYF. CDR3 nucleotides: TGTGCCAGCAGACAAACAGGGTTCGAGCAGTACTTC.

This clone occurred once. The same CDR3 is also encoded by other DNA sequences in this sample. The V and J genes are TRBV18 and TRBJ1-1; 7 bases match TRBD1. After removal of 3 bases from V and 4 bases from J, the junction contained 2 bases not matched to a gene. This CDR3 region has 13 residues. Germline values: CDR1 KGHSH, CDR2 LQKENI. As DNA, the CDR3 is TGTGCCAGCTCACCCGACAGGGTCACTGAAGCTTTCTTT. Translating it yields CASSPDRVTEAFF. Combining the CDR3 with reference TRBV18 and TRBJ1-1 gives the whole variable domain NAGVMQNPRHLVRRRGQEARLRCSPMKGHSHVYWYRQLPEEGLKFMVYLQKENIIDESGMPKERFSAEFPKEGPSILRIQQVVRGDSAAYFCASSPDRVTEAFFGQGTRLTVV.

This clone was recorded once. The gene calls are TRBV11-2 and TRBJ2-3; 7 positions match TRBD1. There are 15 residues in the CDR3. Per germline, CDR1 SGHAT and CDR2 FQNNGV. J was trimmed by 4 bases and V by 5 bases; bases with no gene match: 9. In DNA, the CDR3 is TGTGCCAGCAGCCCCGAAGGGGGCTACTCAGATACGCAGTATTTT. This sequence encodes CASSPEGGYSDTQYF.

V and J are TRBV27 and TRBJ2-2; TRBD1 is a possible D gene (6 bases). CDR1 MNHEY and CDR2 SMNVEV come from the germline V gene (reference sequence). With 4 bases removed from V and 0 bases from J, the gap between germline ends came to 12 bases. The CDR3 runs 16 residues. CDR3 sequence: CASSSNRATNTGELFF. The CDR3 region has the DNA TGTGCCAGCAGTTCAAACAGGGCAACGAACACCGGGGAGCTGTTTTTT.

This chain links TRBV7-7 with TRBJ2-2; no clear D gene. Germline CDR1 SSHAT, CDR2 FNYEAQ (reference sequence). The length of the CDR3 is 14 residues. The ends were cut back, 4 bases at V and 2 bases at J, with 8 bases in the middle. CDR3 sequence: CASSSRANTGELFF. The CDR3 nucleotides read TGTGCCAGCAGCTCCCGGGCTAACACCGGGGAGCTGTTTTTT.

On this clone itself: This sample also contains other DNA sequences that code for the same CDR3. This chain uses TRBV28 with TRBJ1-5; D is uncertain. In germline, CDR1 is MDHEN, CDR2 SYDVKM. V lost 7 bases and J 0 bases, leaving 4 bases between the germline ends. The CDR3 contains 12 residues. The DNA for the CDR3 is TGTGCCAGCACTTTTAGCAATCAGCCCCAGCATTTT. This translates into CASTFSNQPQHF.

The J gene is TRBJ2-5, the V gene TRBV5-4; D may be TRBD1 (5 bases). The germline V gene has CDR1 SGHNT and CDR2 YYREEE (reference sequence). The V gene lost 3 bases and the J gene lost 2 bases, with 8 bases spanning the gap. There are 13 residues in the CDR3. CDR3 protein: CASSYGQQETQYF. CDR3 nucleotide sequence: TGTGCCAGCAGCTACGGACAACAAGAGACCCAGTACTTC.

On this clone itself: The same CDR3 is also encoded by other DNA sequences in this sample. The chain couples TRBV28 to TRBJ1-2; D gene ambiguous. CDR3 size: 12 residues. V gave up 2 bases and J gave up 5 bases, with 6 bases separating them. CDR1 and CDR2 (germline): MDHEN, SYDVKM. This CDR3 reads CASSLREYGYTF. The DNA for the CDR3 is TGTGCCAGCAGTTTAAGAGAGTATGGCTACACCTTC.

The genes are TRBV6-1 and TRBJ1-4, with D possibly being TRBD1 (6 bases). The CDR3 loop spans 16 amino acids. Trimming removed 1 base from V and 3 bases from J, with 12 bases in between. CDR1 and CDR2 from the germline V gene are MNHNS and SASEGT. The CDR3 nucleotides read TGTGCCAGCAGTGAAGGCAGGGGACGGGCTAATGAAAAACTGTTTTTT. It yields the protein CASSEGRGRANEKLFF.

The CDR3 DNA follows: TGTGCCAGCAGCTTAGGAAGGCAGGGTGTCGTCGGGGAGACCCAGTACTTC. It encodes CASSLGRQGVVGETQYF. J is TRBJ2-5 and V is TRBV11-2; tentative D call: TRBD1 (5 bases). The germline V gene has CDR1 SGHAT and CDR2 FQNNGV. CDR3 length equals 17 residues. The ends were cut back, 1 base at V and 5 bases at J, with 20 bases in the middle.

The chain links TRBV4-3 to TRBJ2-1; 8 bases map to TRBD2. The CDR3 is 14 residues long. Germline V gene lookup returns CDR1 LGHNA and CDR2 YSLEER. V was clipped by 3 bases and J by 7 bases; unmatched bases: 5. CDR3 nucleotides: TGCGCCAGCAGCCACCCCGGGAGGGGGAATGAGCAGTTCTTC. Its protein product is CASSHPGRGNEQFF.

This clone was picked up one time. The chain carries TRBV30 and TRBJ1-3, with TRBD1 matching 7 bases. After removal of 3 bases from V and 5 bases from J, the junction contained 4 bases not matched to a gene. Germline CDR1 reads GTSNPN; CDR2 reads SVGIG (reference sequence). The CDR3 sequence is 13 residues long. The CDR3 DNA is TGTGCCTGGAGCGAACAGGGGAGAAACACCATATATTTT. This sequence encodes CAWSEQGRNTIYF. The full variable domain, with the rest looked up from reference TRBV30 and TRBJ1-3, is SQTIHQWPATLVQPVGSPLSLECTVEGTSNPNLYWYRQAAGRGLQLLFYSVGIGQISSEVPQNLSASRPQDRQFILSSKKLLLSDSGFYLCAWSEQGRNTIYFGEGSWLTVV.